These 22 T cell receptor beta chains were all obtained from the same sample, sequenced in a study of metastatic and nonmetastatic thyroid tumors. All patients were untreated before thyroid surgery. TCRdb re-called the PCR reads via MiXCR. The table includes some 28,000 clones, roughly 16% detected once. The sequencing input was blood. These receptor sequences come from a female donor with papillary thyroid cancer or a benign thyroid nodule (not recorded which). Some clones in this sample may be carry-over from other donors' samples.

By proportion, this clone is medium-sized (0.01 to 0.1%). The CDR3 nucleotides read TGTGCCACCAGTGATCCGGGACAGGGGTGGAACGAGCAGTACTTC. Its translation: CATSDPGQGWNEQYF. The chain couples TRBV24-1 to TRBJ2-7; 10 nucleotides agree with TRBD1. V was clipped by 3 bases and J by 5 bases; unmatched bases: 6. The CDR3 is made up of 15 amino acids. Looked up from germline, CDR1 is KGHDR and CDR2 is SFDVKD.

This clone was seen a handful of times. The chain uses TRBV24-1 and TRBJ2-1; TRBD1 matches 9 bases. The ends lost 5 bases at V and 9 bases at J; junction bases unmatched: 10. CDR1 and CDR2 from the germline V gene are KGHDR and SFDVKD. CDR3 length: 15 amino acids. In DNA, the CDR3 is TGTGCCACCAGTGCGGGACAGGGTATCGTTGGTGAGCAGTTCTTC. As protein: CATSAGQGIVGEQFF.

In DNA, the CDR3 is TGTGCCAGCAGCCCCCTTACCAGGGCCCCTTCGTACTACGAGCAGTACTTC. Translation gives CASSPLTRAPSYYEQYF. The chain uses TRBV6-1 and TRBJ2-7; D is possibly TRBD1 (5 bases). The CDR3 is made up of 17 amino acids. Germline V lookup: CDR1 MNHNS, CDR2 SASEGT. Trimming took 6 bases from V and 3 from J, leaving 24 bases between them.

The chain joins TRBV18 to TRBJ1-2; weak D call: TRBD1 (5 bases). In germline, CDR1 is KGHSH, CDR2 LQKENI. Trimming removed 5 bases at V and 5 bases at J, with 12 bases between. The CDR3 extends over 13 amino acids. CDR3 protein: CASSGTELYGYTF. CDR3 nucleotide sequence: TGTGCCAGCTCAGGGACGGAGTTATATGGCTACACCTTC.

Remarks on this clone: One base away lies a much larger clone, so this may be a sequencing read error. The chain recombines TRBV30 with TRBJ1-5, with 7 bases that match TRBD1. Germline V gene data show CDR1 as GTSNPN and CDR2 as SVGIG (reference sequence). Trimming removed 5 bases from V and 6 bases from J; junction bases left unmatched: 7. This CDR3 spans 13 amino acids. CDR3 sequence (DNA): TGTGCCTGGGGGGGACAGAAAAGTCAGCCCCAGCATTTT. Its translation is CAWGGQKSQPQHF.

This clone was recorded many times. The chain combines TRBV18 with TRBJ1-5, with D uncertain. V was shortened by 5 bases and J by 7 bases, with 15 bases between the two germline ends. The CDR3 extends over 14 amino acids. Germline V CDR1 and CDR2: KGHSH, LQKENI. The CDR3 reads CASSSYGGLQPQHF. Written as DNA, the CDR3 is TGTGCCAGCTCATCCTACGGAGGCTTACAGCCCCAGCATTTT.

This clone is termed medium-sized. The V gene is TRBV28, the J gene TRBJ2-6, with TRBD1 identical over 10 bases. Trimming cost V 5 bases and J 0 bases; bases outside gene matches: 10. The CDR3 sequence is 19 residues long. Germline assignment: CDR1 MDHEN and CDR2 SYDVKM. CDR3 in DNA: TGTGCCAGCAGTAAAAGCGGACAGGGGGTGTACTCTGGGGCCAACGTCCTGACTTTC. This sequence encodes CASSKSGQGVYSGANVLTF.

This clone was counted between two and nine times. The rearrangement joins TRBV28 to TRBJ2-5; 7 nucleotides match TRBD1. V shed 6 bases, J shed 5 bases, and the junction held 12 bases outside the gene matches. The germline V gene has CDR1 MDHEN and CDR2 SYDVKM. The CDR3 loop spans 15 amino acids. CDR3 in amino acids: CASRGSGGVGETQYF. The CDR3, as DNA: TGTGCCAGCAGGGGGTCAGGGGGAGTAGGGGAGACCCAGTACTTC.

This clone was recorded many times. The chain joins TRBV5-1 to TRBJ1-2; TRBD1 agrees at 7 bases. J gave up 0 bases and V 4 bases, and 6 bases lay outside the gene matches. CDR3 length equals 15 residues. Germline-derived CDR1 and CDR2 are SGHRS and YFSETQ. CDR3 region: CASSTTGTANYGYTF. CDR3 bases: TGCGCCAGCAGCACCACCGGGACAGCTAACTATGGCTACACCTTC.

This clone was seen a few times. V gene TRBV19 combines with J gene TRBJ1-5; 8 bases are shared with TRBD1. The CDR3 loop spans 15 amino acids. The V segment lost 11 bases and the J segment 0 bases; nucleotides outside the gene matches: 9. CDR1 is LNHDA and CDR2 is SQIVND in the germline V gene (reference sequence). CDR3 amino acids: CAGSGQGHSNQPQHF. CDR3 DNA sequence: TGTGCCGGCTCCGGACAGGGCCATAGCAATCAGCCCCAGCATTTT.

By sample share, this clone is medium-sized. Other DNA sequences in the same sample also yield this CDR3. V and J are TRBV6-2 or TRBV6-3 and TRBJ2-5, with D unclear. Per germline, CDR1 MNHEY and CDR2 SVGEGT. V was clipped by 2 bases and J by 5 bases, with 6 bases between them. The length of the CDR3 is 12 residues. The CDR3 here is CASSYVGETQYF. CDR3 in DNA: TGTGCCAGCAGTTACGTGGGGGAGACCCAGTACTTC.

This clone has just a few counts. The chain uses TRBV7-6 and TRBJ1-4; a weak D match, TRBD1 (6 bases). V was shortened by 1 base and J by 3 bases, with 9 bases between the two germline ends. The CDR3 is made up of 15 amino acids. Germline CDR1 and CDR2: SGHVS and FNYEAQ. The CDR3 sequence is CASSLGRGANEKLFF. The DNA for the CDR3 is TGTGCCAGCAGCTTAGGAAGGGGGGCTAATGAAAAACTGTTTTTT. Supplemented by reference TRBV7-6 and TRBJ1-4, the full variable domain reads GAGVSQSPRYKVTKRGQDVALRCDPISGHVSLYWYRQALGQGPEFLTYFNYEAQQDKSGLPNDRFSAERPEGSISTLTIQRTEQRDSAMYRCASSLGRGANEKLFFGSGTQLSVL.

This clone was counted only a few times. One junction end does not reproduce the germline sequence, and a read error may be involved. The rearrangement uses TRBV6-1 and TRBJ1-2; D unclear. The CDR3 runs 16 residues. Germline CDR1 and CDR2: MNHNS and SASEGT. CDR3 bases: TGTGCCAGCAGTGAAGCCCCAACAGAGGTAAACTATGGCTGCACCTTC. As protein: CASSEAPTEVNYGCTF.

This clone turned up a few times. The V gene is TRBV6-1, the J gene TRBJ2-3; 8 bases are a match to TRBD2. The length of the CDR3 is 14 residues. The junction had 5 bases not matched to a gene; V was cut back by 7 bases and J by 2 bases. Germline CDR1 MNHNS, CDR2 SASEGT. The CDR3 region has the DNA TGTGCCAGCACCGTACTAGCGGTCACAGATACGCAGTATTTT. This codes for CASTVLAVTDTQYF.

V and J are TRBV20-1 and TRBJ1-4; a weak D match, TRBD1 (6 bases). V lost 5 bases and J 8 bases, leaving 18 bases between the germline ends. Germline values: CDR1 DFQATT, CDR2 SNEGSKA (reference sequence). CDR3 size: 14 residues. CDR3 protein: CSAPNRAVEEKLFF. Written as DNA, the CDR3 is TGCAGTGCTCCCAACAGGGCAGTAGAGGAAAAACTGTTTTTT.

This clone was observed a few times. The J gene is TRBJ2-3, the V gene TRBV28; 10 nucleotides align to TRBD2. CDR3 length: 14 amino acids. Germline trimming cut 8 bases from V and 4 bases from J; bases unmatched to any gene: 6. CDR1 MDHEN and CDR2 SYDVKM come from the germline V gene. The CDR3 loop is CASSSGGTPDTQYF. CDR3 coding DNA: TGTGCCAGCTCTAGCGGGGGTACTCCAGATACGCAGTATTTT.

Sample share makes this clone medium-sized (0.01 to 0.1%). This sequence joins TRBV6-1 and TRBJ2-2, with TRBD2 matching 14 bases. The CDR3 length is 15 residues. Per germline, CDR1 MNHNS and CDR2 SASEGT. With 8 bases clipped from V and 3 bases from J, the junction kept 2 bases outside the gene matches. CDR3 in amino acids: CASSGLAGDTGELFF. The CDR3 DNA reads TGTGCCAGCTCGGGACTAGCGGGAGACACCGGGGAGCTGTTTTTT.

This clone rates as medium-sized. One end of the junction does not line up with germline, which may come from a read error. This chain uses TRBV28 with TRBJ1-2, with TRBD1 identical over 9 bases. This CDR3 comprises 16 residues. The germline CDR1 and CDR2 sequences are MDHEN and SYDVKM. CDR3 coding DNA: TGTGCCAGTAGTTCCGGGACAGGGACCTTTCGCTATGGCTACACCTTC. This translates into CASSSGTGTFRYGYTF.

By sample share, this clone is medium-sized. CDR3 sequence reads: CASSYPDRVNQPQHF. The DNA for the CDR3 is TGTGCCAGCAGTTACCCGGACAGGGTTAATCAGCCCCAGCATTTT. The V call is TRBV6-6, the J call TRBJ1-5; 8 bases are a match to TRBD1. The CDR3 consists of 15 residues. Trimming cost V 2 bases and J 4 bases; bases outside gene matches: 4. Looked up from germline, CDR1 is MNHNY and CDR2 is SVGAGI (reference sequence).

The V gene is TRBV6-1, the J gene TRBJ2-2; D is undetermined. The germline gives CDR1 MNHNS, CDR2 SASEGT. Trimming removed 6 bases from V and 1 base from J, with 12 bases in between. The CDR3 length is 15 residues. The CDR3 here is CASSLMGVNTGELFF. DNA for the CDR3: TGTGCCAGCAGCCTCATGGGTGTGAACACCGGGGAGCTGTTTTTT.

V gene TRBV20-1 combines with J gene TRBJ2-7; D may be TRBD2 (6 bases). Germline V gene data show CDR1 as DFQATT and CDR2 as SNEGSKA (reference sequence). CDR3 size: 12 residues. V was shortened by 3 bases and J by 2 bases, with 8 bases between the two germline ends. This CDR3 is CSASGGTYEQYF. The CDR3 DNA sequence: TGCAGTGCTAGCGGGGGAACCTACGAGCAGTACTTC.

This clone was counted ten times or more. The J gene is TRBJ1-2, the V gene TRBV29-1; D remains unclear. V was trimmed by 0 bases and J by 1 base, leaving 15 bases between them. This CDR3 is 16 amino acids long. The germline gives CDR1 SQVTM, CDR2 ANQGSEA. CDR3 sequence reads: CSVEDRQNIVNYGYTF. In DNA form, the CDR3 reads TGCAGCGTTGAAGATCGTCAGAACATCGTTAACTATGGCTACACCTTC.